These 13 T cell receptor beta chains share one sample of origin, sequenced in a study of lymphopenia after photon versus proton radiotherapy. Here immunoSEQ multiplex PCR was the method, and the copy in TCRdb shows in-frame clones only, minus some. Of about 22,000 clones listed, 85% to 95% are singletons. The sequencing here drew on peripheral blood, taken from a patient treated with proton-based radiotherapy. The source is a woman aged 70-85 years with pancreatic cancer. Some clones in this sample may be carry-over from other donors' samples.

The V call is TRBV7-8, the J call TRBJ1-1, with no clear D. The germline V and J ends were trimmed by 0 bases and 1 base, with 15 bases remaining between them. CDR3 length: 17 amino acids. Germline-derived CDR1 and CDR2 are SGHVS and FQNEAQ. The CDR3 loop reads CASSLAGRFSGNTEAFF. CDR3 nucleotide sequence: TGTGCCAGCAGCTTAGCAGGGAGGTTTAGTGGGAACACTGAAGCTTTCTTT.

V usage is TRBV6-5 and J usage is TRBJ1-2; the D gene is possibly TRBD1 (6 bases). Germline assignment: CDR1 MNHEY and CDR2 SVGAGI. The CDR3 spans 13 residues. Trimming removed 2 bases at V and 4 bases at J, with 8 bases between. CDR3 in amino acids: CASSYGRGYGYTF. In DNA, the CDR3 is TGTGCCAGCAGTTACGGCAGGGGCTATGGCTACACCTTC.

The chain combines TRBV28 with TRBJ2-3, with D perhaps TRBD2 (5 bases). This CDR3 comprises 13 residues. Germline V lookup: CDR1 MDHEN, CDR2 SYDVKM. The V end was cut by 8 bases, the J end by 2 bases, with 11 bases between. The CDR3 sequence: CASSPEDTDTQYF. As DNA, the CDR3 is TGTGCCAGCTCCCCGGAGGACACAGATACGCAGTATTTT.

This clone turned up a few times. The chain combines TRBV7-9 with TRBJ1-2; D may be TRBD1 (6 bases). This CDR3 region has 12 residues. V lost 5 bases, J lost 8 bases, and 12 bases lay in between. The germline CDR1 and CDR2 sequences are SEHNR and FQNEAQ (reference sequence). DNA of the CDR3: TGTGCCAGCAGCCGAGAGGGGGGCGGCTACACCTTC. It specifies CASSREGGGYTF.

CDR3 region: CASSLIAGPGEKLFF. DNA for the CDR3: TGTGCCAGCAGCTTAATAGCGGGACCCGGGGAAAAACTGTTTTTT. The V gene is TRBV7-6, the J gene TRBJ1-4; TRBD1 might be the D (5 bases). CDR3 size: 15 residues. The V end was cut by 2 bases, the J end by 8 bases, with 15 bases between. CDR1 is SGHVS and CDR2 is FNYEAQ in the germline V gene.

This chain uses TRBV2 with TRBJ2-2; no firm D call. Looked up from germline, CDR1 is SNHLY and CDR2 is FYNNEI. The V gene lost 2 bases and the J gene lost 8 bases, with 12 bases spanning the gap. There are 14 residues in the CDR3. CDR3 residues: CASSERAEVGELFF. In DNA, the CDR3 is TGTGCCAGCAGTGAAAGGGCAGAAGTAGGGGAGCTGTTTTTT.

The chain has TRBV6-1 and TRBJ1-4, with TRBD1 matching 9 bases. Germline assignment: CDR1 MNHNS and CDR2 SASEGT. The J segment lost 8 bases and the V segment lost 5 bases, leaving 6 bases of the junction unmatched. The CDR3 runs 14 residues. The CDR3 region has the DNA TGTGCCAGCAGTAAGGGACAGGGATACGAAAAACTGTTTTTT. Translation: CASSKGQGYEKLFF.

This chain joins TRBV29-1 and TRBJ2-3, with D uncertain. The CDR3 is 13 residues long. V was pared by 5 bases and J by 0 bases, with 9 bases between. Germline values: CDR1 SQVTM, CDR2 ANQGSEA. The CDR3 reads CSVTDLSTDTQYF. The CDR3 nucleotides read TGCAGCGTTACGGATTTAAGCACAGATACGCAGTATTTT.

The chain recombines TRBV29-1 with TRBJ2-3; D is possibly TRBD1 (5 bases). V shed 7 bases and J shed 0 bases, with 11 bases lying between them. Germline V gene sequence: CDR1 SQVTM, CDR2 ANQGSEA. The CDR3 totals 13 residues. The CDR3 DNA reads TGCAGCGCTATGACAGTTAGCACAGATACGCAGTATTTT. Protein: CSAMTVSTDTQYF.

The rearrangement links TRBV28 to TRBJ1-6; tentative D call: TRBD1 (5 bases). Trimming stripped 5 bases from V and 8 bases from J, with 16 bases between. The length of the CDR3 is 15 residues. Germline CDR1 is MDHEN and CDR2 is SYDVKM. The CDR3 coding sequence is TGTGCCAGCAGTCCCTACGGGGGGGAAGATTCACCCCTCCACTTT. As protein: CASSPYGGEDSPLHF. Full variable domain (rest looked up from reference TRBV28 and TRBJ1-6): DVKVTQSSRYLVKRTGEKVFLECVQDMDHENMFWYRQDPGLGLRLIYFSYDVKMKEKGDIPEGYSVSREKKERFSLILESASTNQTSMYLCASSPYGGEDSPLHFGNGTRLTVT.

The chain couples TRBV4-1 to TRBJ2-7; 9 bases align to TRBD1. Germline values: CDR1 MGHRA, CDR2 YSYEKL. The CDR3 runs 15 residues. The J segment lost 0 bases and the V segment lost 3 bases, leaving 3 bases of the junction unmatched. The DNA of the CDR3 is TGCGCCAGCAGCCATCCGGGACAGGGCTCCTACGAGCAGTACTTC. As protein: CASSHPGQGSYEQYF.

The chain is built from TRBV6-6 and TRBJ2-3; 8 bases line up with TRBD1. Germline CDR1 is MNHNY and CDR2 is SVGAGI (reference sequence). Trimming cost V 7 bases and J 3 bases; bases outside gene matches: 12. The length of the CDR3 is 16 residues. CDR3 bases: TGTGCCAGCACCACGGGGGACAGGCCTAATACAGATACGCAGTATTTT. The encoded protein is CASTTGDRPNTDTQYF.

This clone came up once. This chain joins TRBV10-1 and TRBJ2-3; TRBD1 matches at 12 bases. CDR3 length: 14 amino acids. Germline values: CDR1 WNHNN, CDR2 SYGVQD (reference sequence). V shed 10 bases, J shed 10 bases, and the junction held 12 bases outside the gene matches. The CDR3 loop is CATRRDRGLSPQYF. The CDR3 DNA reads as TGCGCCACCAGAAGGGACAGGGGGCTAAGTCCGCAGTATTTT.